Each of the 15 T cell receptor beta chains below was sequenced from the same sample in a study of shared clonotypes between healthy human individuals. TCRdb keeps only in-frame clones here, not all; method: immunoSEQ multiplex PCR. This repertoire shows some 790,000 clones, 72% found once; its top ten account for about 1.8%. The source material was memory CD4+ T cells sorted from blood. Stated subset: CD45RA-negative fraction. The receptors stem from a woman aged 25 to 39 in good health.

The V call is TRBV27, the J call TRBJ1-2, with D perhaps matching TRBD1 (5 bases). The germline V gene encodes CDR1 MNHEY and CDR2 SMNVEV (reference sequence). V lost 5 bases to trimming and J lost 10 bases, with 20 bases between them. The CDR3 is 14 amino acids. CDR3 nucleotide sequence: TGTGCCAGCAGTGCGAGTAGGGGAATCCATCACTACACCTTC. Translation gives CASSASRGIHHYTF.

DNA for the CDR3: TGTGCCACCAGCAGAGATATCGAGGACGGCTATGGCTACACCTTC. Translating gives CATSRDIEDGYGYTF. This chain joins TRBV15 and TRBJ1-2; unclear D gene. CDR3 length: 15 amino acids. V was pared by 0 bases and J by 4 bases, with 12 bases between. Per germline, CDR1 LNHNV and CDR2 YYDKDF (reference sequence).

The rearrangement links TRBV30 to TRBJ1-1, with a weak D call TRBD1 (5 bases). CDR1 is GTSNPN, CDR2 SVGIG, per germline (reference sequence). The CDR3 is 12 residues long. V lost 8 bases and J lost 7, with 17 bases in between. DNA for the CDR3: TGTGCCGGCCAGAGAGGGGAGGGTGAAGCTTTCTTT. It yields the protein CAGQRGEGEAFF.

The chain links TRBV7-2 to TRBJ2-6; D ambiguous. The V end lost 2 bases, the J end lost 5 bases, and 4 bases lay between the germline ends. Germline CDR1 reads SGHTA; CDR2 reads FQGNSA. The CDR3 sequence is 13 residues long. CDR3: CASSLLRANVLTF. CDR3 nucleotides: TGTGCCAGCAGCTTATTGAGGGCCAACGTCCTGACTTTC.

The chain couples TRBV7-2 to TRBJ2-3, with D possibly being TRBD2 (5 bases). Trimming pared 0 bases from V and 6 bases from J, leaving 13 bases between. The CDR3 is 15 amino acids. Germline V CDR1 and CDR2: SGHTA, FQGNSA. The CDR3 sequence: CASSLAPGSLDTQYF. CDR3 nucleotide sequence: TGTGCCAGCAGCTTAGCCCCGGGAAGTCTGGATACGCAGTATTTT.

The CDR3: CASSYARGGADTQYF. The CDR3 nucleotides read TGTGCCAGCAGCTATGCCAGGGGAGGGGCAGATACGCAGTATTTT. V gene TRBV28 combines with J gene TRBJ2-3; D might be TRBD2 (7 bases). CDR1 and CDR2 (germline): MDHEN, SYDVKM. This CDR3 has 15 amino acids. V lost 6 bases to trimming and J lost 4 bases, with 17 bases between them. Drawing the rest from reference TRBV28 and TRBJ2-3, the complete variable domain is DVKVTQSSRYLVKRTGEKVFLECVQDMDHENMFWYRQDPGLGLRLIYFSYDVKMKEKGDIPEGYSVSREKKERFSLILESASTNQTSMYLCASSYARGGADTQYFGPGTRLTVL.

The J gene is TRBJ1-4, the V gene TRBV6-1, with D maybe TRBD1 (5 bases). V gave up 7 bases and J gave up 9 bases, with 12 bases separating them. Looked up from germline, CDR1 is MNHNS and CDR2 is SASEGT. The CDR3 totals 12 residues. The CDR3 sequence is CASIAGTQKLFF. The CDR3 coding sequence is TGTGCCAGCATTGCCGGGACCCAAAAACTGTTTTTT.

The V call is TRBV14, the J call TRBJ2-2, with 11 bases that match TRBD1. V was pared by 4 bases and J by 5 bases, with 6 bases of the junction left unmatched. Germline V gene lookup returns CDR1 SGHDN and CDR2 FVKESK. The CDR3 totals 16 residues. The CDR3 protein is CASSRRTGGRTGELFF. CDR3 in DNA: TGTGCCAGCAGCCGTCGGACAGGGGGCAGGACCGGGGAGCTGTTTTTT.

Turning to this clone: The same CDR3 is also encoded by other DNA sequences in this sample. The rearrangement uses TRBV28 and TRBJ2-7; D might be TRBD1 (5 bases). With 2 bases removed from V and 2 bases from J, the gap between germline ends came to 10 bases. The CDR3 is 14 residues long. Germline-derived CDR1 and CDR2 are MDHEN and SYDVKM. The CDR3 reads CASSLRQTTYEQYF. CDR3 coding DNA: TGTGCCAGCAGTTTAAGACAGACCACCTACGAGCAGTACTTC.

This clone turned up a few times. The chain links TRBV10-1 to TRBJ2-2; 8 bases are a match to TRBD2. Germline CDR1 WNHNN, CDR2 SYGVQD (reference sequence). The length of the CDR3 is 16 residues. V trimming: 2 bases; J trimming: 7 bases; junction bases outside the gene matches: 9. The CDR3 spells CASSEASGSEFGELFF. The CDR3 region has the DNA TGCGCCAGCAGTGAGGCAAGCGGGAGTGAGTTCGGGGAGCTGTTTTTT.

This chain connects TRBV28 to TRBJ2-3; D unresolved. The CDR3 contains 13 residues. Germline CDR1 MDHEN, CDR2 SYDVKM. V was trimmed by 4 bases and J by 6 bases, leaving 11 bases between them. The CDR3 loop is CASSSQTADTQYF. As DNA, the CDR3 is TGTGCCAGCAGTTCCCAAACCGCCGATACGCAGTATTTT.

V gene TRBV29-1 combines with J gene TRBJ1-1; TRBD1 might be the D (6 bases). Trimming pared 7 bases from V and 1 base from J, leaving 10 bases between. The CDR3 runs 12 residues. Germline V gene data show CDR1 as SQVTM and CDR2 as ANQGSEA. The CDR3 DNA sequence: TGCAGCGCAGGGGTCAGGAACACTGAAGCTTTCTTT. Its translation: CSAGVRNTEAFF.

CDR3 in amino acids: CASSQEFEAFF. For the CDR3, the DNA is TGCGCCAGCAGCCAGGAGTTTGAAGCTTTCTTT. V is TRBV4-1 and J is TRBJ1-1; D is uncertain. V was pared by 3 bases and J by 7 bases, with 6 bases between. Germline CDR1 reads MGHRA; CDR2 reads YSYEKL. CDR3 size: 11 residues.

This sequence joins TRBV19 and TRBJ2-5; TRBD2 matches at 16 bases. The CDR3 loop spans 19 amino acids. Germline lookup yields CDR1 LNHDA and CDR2 SQIVND (reference sequence). Trimming at V came to 7 bases and at J to 3 bases, leaving 14 bases not matched to a gene. CDR3 nucleotide sequence: TGTGCCAGTATTGACTTTAAACCGGGACTAGCGGGAGGGAAAGAGACCCAGTACTTC. Translated, it gives CASIDFKPGLAGGKETQYF.

The CDR3 DNA is TGTGCCAGCAGCCTAGCAGTTCTAGCGGGGCCAAATGAGCAGTTCTTC. It yields the protein CASSLAVLAGPNEQFF. The gene calls are TRBV11-2 and TRBJ2-1; 9 nucleotides align to TRBD2. With 5 bases clipped from V and 7 bases from J, the junction kept 12 bases outside the gene matches. Germline V gene data show CDR1 as SGHAT and CDR2 as FQNNGV. This CDR3 comprises 16 residues.